Presented here are 26 T cell receptor beta chains from one specimen sequenced in a study of Graves' ophthalmopathy and Graves' hyperthyroidism. Amplification targeted the TCR beta CDR3 regions, with RNA transcripts as the source material. After a first-round RT-PCR with HTBI primers, a second-round multiplex PCR was run. TCRdb processed the multiplex PCR reads anew with MiXCR; each CDR3 protein has one entry. The sample contains hundreds of thousands of distinct CDR3 sequences, about an eighth of which appear only once. Sequencing was done on a sample of blood. These receptor sequences come from a woman aged 25-40 years with Graves' ophthalmopathy.

This clonotype was recorded many times. This sequence joins TRBV28 and TRBJ1-5; unclear D gene. Per germline, CDR1 MDHEN and CDR2 SYDVKM. V lost 4 bases and J lost 3, with 13 bases in between. CDR3 size: 15 residues. The CDR3 region has the DNA TGTGCCAGCAGTTGGGCCAGCGATGACAATCAGCCCCAGCATTTT. It translates to CASSWASDDNQPQHF. Complete variable domain (other parts from reference TRBV28 and TRBJ1-5): DVKVTQSSRYLVKRTGEKVFLECVQDMDHENMFWYRQDPGLGLRLIYFSYDVKMKEKGDIPEGYSVSREKKERFSLILESASTNQTSMYLCASSWASDDNQPQHFGDGTRLSIL.

This clonotype occurred many times. Written as DNA, the CDR3 is TGTGCCTGGAGTAAACGAGGGGACACTGAAGCTTTCTTT. This translates into CAWSKRGDTEAFF. The V call is TRBV30, the J call TRBJ1-1; D may be TRBD1 (5 bases). Deletions cut 2 bases from V and 3 bases from J, with 10 bases between. The CDR3 covers 13 residues. Germline V gene lookup returns CDR1 GTSNPN and CDR2 SVGIG (reference sequence).

This clonotype was counted many times. The chain has TRBV6-5 and TRBJ1-2; D perhaps matches TRBD1 (5 bases). This CDR3 region has 16 residues. Trimming pared 2 bases from V and 1 base from J, leaving 14 bases between. Germline loops: CDR1 MNHEY, CDR2 SVGAGI. CDR3 in amino acids: CASSYGTLRGNYGYTF. DNA of the CDR3: TGTGCCAGCAGTTACGGGACCCTTCGGGGTAACTATGGCTACACCTTC.

Note on this clonotype: A single base separates this from a much larger clone, so it may be a read error. The chain couples TRBV12-3 or TRBV12-4 to TRBJ2-4, with 8 bases identical to TRBD1. This CDR3 is built from 12 residues. CDR3 bases: TGTGCCATCAGTTTAGAACAGGGGGTATTTTACTTC. Translated, it gives CAISLEQGVFYF.

The table lists this clonotype with many counts. This rearrangement joins TRBV9 to TRBJ1-2, with D uncertain. Trimming removed 0 bases from V and 2 bases from J, with 8 bases in between. Germline CDR1 reads SGDLS; CDR2 reads YYNGEE. The CDR3 contains 14 residues. The CDR3 sequence: CASSVDGANYGYTF. In DNA form, the CDR3 reads TGTGCCAGCAGCGTAGATGGAGCGAACTATGGCTACACCTTC.

This clonotype was observed a few times. The V gene is TRBV3-1, the J gene TRBJ2-7; 7 positions agree with TRBD1. The CDR3 covers 14 residues. The ends lost 6 bases at V and 3 bases at J; junction bases unmatched: 8. Looked up from germline, CDR1 is LGHDT and CDR2 is YNNKEL (reference sequence). CDR3 DNA: TGTGCCAGCAGAAGTGGAACAGGGGTCTACGAGCAGTACTTC. It translates to CASRSGTGVYEQYF.

This clonotype was counted a few times. The chain is built from TRBV30 and TRBJ2-7; possibly TRBD1 for D (6 bases). The CDR3 consists of 12 residues. In germline, CDR1 is GTSNPN, CDR2 SVGIG (reference sequence). The germline V and J ends were trimmed by 2 bases and 3 bases, with 8 bases remaining between them. CDR3 nucleotide sequence: TGTGCCTGGAGTTCGGACAGCTACGAGCAGTACTTC. Its translation is CAWSSDSYEQYF.

This clonotype was counted ten times or more. This chain connects TRBV14 to TRBJ2-5; possible D gene TRBD2, 5 bases. Germline V gives CDR1 SGHDN, CDR2 FVKESK. The CDR3 sequence is 15 residues long. V gave up 2 bases and J gave up 5 bases, with 15 bases separating them. The CDR3 bases are TGTGCCAGCAGCCAAAACATACAGACGGGGGAGACCCAGTACTTC. Its protein is CASSQNIQTGETQYF.

At least ten counts were recorded for this clonotype. The chain joins TRBV5-1 to TRBJ1-2; weak D call: TRBD1 (6 bases). Germline V gene data show CDR1 as SGHRS and CDR2 as YFSETQ. This CDR3 has 14 amino acids. Trimming took off 4 bases at V and 8 bases at J, with 18 bases between the two ends. As DNA, the CDR3 is TGCGCCAGCAGCCCCGACAGGCATCCTAGCGGCTACACCTTC. Translated: CASSPDRHPSGYTF.

A note on this clonotype: A much larger clone lies one base from this, so it may be a read error. This chain uses TRBV29-1 with TRBJ1-5, with 12 bases fitting TRBD1. This CDR3 contains 13 residues. Germline CDR1 is SQVTM and CDR2 is ANQGSEA. In nucleotides, the CDR3 is TGCAGCGGGGGACAGGGGGCGGGTCAGCCCCTGCATTTT. Amino acids: CSGGQGAGQPLHF.

Note on this clonotype: At one boundary the junction diverges from the germline segment, which might be a read error. The V call is TRBV25-1, the J call TRBJ2-5, with 8 bases aligning to TRBD1. The CDR3 contains 17 residues. CDR1 and CDR2 (germline): MGHDK, SYGVNS. The CDR3 DNA sequence: TGTGCCAGCATTGAAGGTCGGACAGGGCCTCCCCAAGAGACCCAGTACTTC. The encoded protein is CASIEGRTGPPQETQYF. Full variable domain (missing parts from reference TRBV25-1 and TRBJ2-5): EADIYQTPRYLVIGTGKKITLECSQTMGHDKMYWYQQDPGMELHLIHYSYGVNSTEKGDLSSESTVSRIRTEHFPLTLESARPSHTSQYLCASIEGRTGPPQETQYFGPGTRLLVL.

Regarding this clonotype: The junction departs from germline at one end; a sequencing error may be responsible. V usage is TRBV13 and J usage is TRBJ1-1; tentatively, D is TRBD1 (5 bases). The length of the CDR3 is 15 residues. CDR1 is PRHDT and CDR2 is FYEKMQ in the germline V gene (reference sequence). This chain's CDR3 is CASTPRTRSGTDAFF. The DNA of the CDR3 is TGTGCCAGCACCCCGCGGACACGGAGTGGGACTGATGCTTTCTTT.

This clonotype occurred many times. The chain uses TRBV28 and TRBJ1-5; D may be TRBD1 (6 bases). The CDR3 covers 15 residues. Germline V gene lookup returns CDR1 MDHEN and CDR2 SYDVKM. The germline V and J ends were trimmed by 7 bases and 5 bases, with 18 bases remaining between them. CDR3: CASTDIRDKDQPQHF. The DNA for the CDR3 is TGTGCCAGCACCGATATCCGGGACAAAGATCAGCCCCAGCATTTT. Full variable domain (remainder filled in from reference TRBV28 and TRBJ1-5): DVKVTQSSRYLVKRTGEKVFLECVQDMDHENMFWYRQDPGLGLRLIYFSYDVKMKEKGDIPEGYSVSREKKERFSLILESASTNQTSMYLCASTDIRDKDQPQHFGDGTRLSIL.

The table lists this clonotype with many counts. The J gene is TRBJ1-3, the V gene TRBV6-5, with 8 bases aligning to TRBD1. Germline V CDR1 and CDR2: MNHEY, SVGAGI. The CDR3 is 16 amino acids. V shed 0 bases and J 5 bases; nucleotides not matched to a gene: 6. In DNA, the CDR3 is TGTGCCAGCAGTTACTCGACGACAGGGGCTCGAAACACCATATATTTT. This gives the protein CASSYSTTGARNTIYF.

The sample holds many counts of this clonotype. This chain joins TRBV28 and TRBJ1-5; a possible D gene is TRBD1 (6 bases). The CDR3 is made up of 16 amino acids. Germline CDR1 and CDR2: MDHEN and SYDVKM. The V end lost 3 bases, the J end lost 4 bases, and 16 bases lay between the germline ends. CDR3 region: CASSFLGTKGNQPQHF. In DNA form, the CDR3 reads TGTGCCAGCAGTTTCCTCGGGACAAAAGGGAATCAGCCCCAGCATTTT.

This clonotype has more than one count but fewer than ten. V usage is TRBV2 and J usage is TRBJ1-2, with unresolved D. With 9 bases removed from V and 2 bases from J, the gap between germline ends came to 13 bases. The CDR3 sequence is 13 residues long. Per germline, CDR1 SNHLY and CDR2 FYNNEI. The CDR3 DNA follows: TGTGCCAGGGAGGTGGATGAGAACTATGGCTACACCTTC. Amino acid sequence: CAREVDENYGYTF.

This clonotype was observed a few times. The V call is TRBV29-1, the J call TRBJ2-5; D is perhaps TRBD2 (6 bases). Germline lookup yields CDR1 SQVTM and CDR2 ANQGSEA. V lost 6 bases and J 2 bases, leaving 10 bases between the germline ends. The CDR3 contains 12 residues. The CDR3 region has the DNA TGCAGCGTGGGGAGGATGCAAGAGACCCAGTACTTC. Translating it yields CSVGRMQETQYF.

This clonotype has at least ten counts. This CDR3 reads CASKGIRDTDNYGYTF. CDR3 DNA sequence: TGTGCCAGCAAAGGAATCCGGGACACAGATAACTATGGCTACACCTTC. V is TRBV6-5 and J is TRBJ1-2; D is possibly TRBD1 (6 bases). CDR1 MNHEY and CDR2 SVGAGI come from the germline V gene. V shed 7 bases and J shed 1 base, with 19 bases lying between them. The CDR3 has 16 amino acids.

This clonotype was seen more than once but under ten times. The rearrangement uses TRBV5-1 and TRBJ2-1; D not resolved. Germline CDR1 SGHRS, CDR2 YFSETQ. V lost 2 bases, J lost 7 bases, and 10 bases lay in between. This CDR3 spans 13 amino acids. CDR3 coding DNA: TGCGCCAGCAGCTTAGGTATCCCAAATGAGCAGTTCTTC. This translates into CASSLGIPNEQFF. Full variable domain (remainder filled in from reference TRBV5-1 and TRBJ2-1): KAGVTQTPRYLIKTRGQQVTLSCSPISGHRSVSWYQQTPGQGLQFLFEYFSETQRNKGNFPGRFSGRQFSNSRSEMNVSTLELGDSALYLCASSLGIPNEQFFGPGTRLTVL.

This clonotype was seen repeatedly, ten times or more. This chain uses TRBV7-3 with TRBJ2-4; D not certain. Germline lookup yields CDR1 SGHTA and CDR2 FQGTGA. This CDR3 spans 13 amino acids. The V and J ends lost 1 base and 5 bases respectively, with 6 bases between them. The CDR3 DNA follows: TGTGCCAGCAGCTTAAATCCCCAAAACATTCAGTACTTC. Translating it yields CASSLNPQNIQYF.

This clonotype occurred many times. This chain connects TRBV2 to TRBJ2-2; 8 positions agree with TRBD2. The CDR3 covers 16 residues. Trimming cost V 6 bases and J 4 bases; bases outside gene matches: 10. Germline CDR1 SNHLY, CDR2 FYNNEI. CDR3 coding DNA: TGTGCCAGCAGGGAGGCGGGGGGCGACGGCACCGGGGAGCTGTTTTTT. It specifies CASREAGGDGTGELFF.

The table lists this clonotype with many counts. The rearrangement links TRBV10-3 to TRBJ1-3, with TRBD1 matching 9 bases. The CDR3 is made up of 14 amino acids. Germline V CDR1 and CDR2: ENHRY, SYGVKD. Unmatched junction bases numbered 3, after V lost 7 bases and J lost 2 bases. The CDR3 sequence is CAIKGQGTGNTIYF. As DNA, the CDR3 is TGTGCCATCAAAGGACAGGGGACTGGAAACACCATATATTTT.

This clonotype has a count of ten or more. A junction boundary mismatches the germline segment, possibly from a read error. The chain carries TRBV30 and TRBJ1-2, with 7 positions matching TRBD1. CDR3 length equals 14 residues. Germline CDR1 reads GTSNPN; CDR2 reads SVGIG (reference sequence). The CDR3: CAWSPYRGDDGYTF. The CDR3 DNA is TGCGCCTGGAGTCCCTACAGGGGAGACGATGGCTACACCTTC.

For this clonotype: This may arise from a read error, as a much more abundant clone is one base away. The chain uses TRBV6-2 or TRBV6-3 and TRBJ1-6; no clear D. The CDR3 loop spans 15 amino acids. Germline CDR1 and CDR2: MNHEY and SVGEGT. The CDR3 is CASSYEGQYHSHLHF. CDR3 bases: TGTGCCAGCAGTTATGAGGGCCAGTACCATTCACACCTCCACTTT.

In its sample, this clonotype was seen a few times. The rearrangement links TRBV29-1 to TRBJ1-1, with D maybe TRBD1 (5 bases). Trimming pared 1 base from V and 1 base from J, leaving 19 bases between. Germline CDR1 reads SQVTM; CDR2 reads ANQGSEA. There are 17 residues in the CDR3. The CDR3: CSVEVPGSGHQNTEAFF. CDR3 bases: TGCAGCGTTGAAGTACCCGGTTCAGGGCATCAGAACACTGAAGCTTTCTTT.

This clonotype showed up many times. This chain joins TRBV12-3 or TRBV12-4 and TRBJ2-7, with TRBD2 matching 8 bases. V shed 6 bases and J 4 bases; nucleotides not matched to a gene: 11. CDR3 length: 15 residues. CDR3 nucleotide sequence: TGTGCCAGCAGCCAACCCATAGCGGGGAGTTACGAGCAGTACTTC. Translation: CASSQPIAGSYEQYF.